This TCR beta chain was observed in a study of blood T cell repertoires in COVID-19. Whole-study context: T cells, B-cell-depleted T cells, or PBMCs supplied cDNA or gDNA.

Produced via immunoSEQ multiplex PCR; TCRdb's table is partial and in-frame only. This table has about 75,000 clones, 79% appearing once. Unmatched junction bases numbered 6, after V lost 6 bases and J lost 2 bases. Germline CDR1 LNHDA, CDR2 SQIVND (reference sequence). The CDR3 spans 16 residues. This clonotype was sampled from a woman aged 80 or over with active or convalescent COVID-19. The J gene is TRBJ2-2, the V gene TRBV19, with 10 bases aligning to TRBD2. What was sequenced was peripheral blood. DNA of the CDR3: TGTGCCAGTAGACCCACTAGCGGGATTAACACCGGGGAGCTGTTTTTT. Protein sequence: CASRPTSGINTGELFF.